The TCR beta chain under discussion was sequenced for a study of a mutant IDH1 vaccine in newly diagnosed glioma. Study in general: Most patients had radiochemotherapy with temozolomide before enrollment; others had one alone.

Here immunoSEQ multiplex PCR was the method, and the copy in TCRdb shows in-frame clones only, minus some. The table has 30,000 or so clones, 80% seen once. The germline V gene has CDR1 ENHRY and CDR2 SYGVKD. The CDR3 runs to 15 residues. V was pared by 3 bases and J by 6 bases, with 8 bases of the junction left unmatched. Findings and limits, study-wide: Changes to the top peripheral T cell clonotypes appeared unrelated to pseudoprogression.

The time point here: week 35, safety follow-up. A single vaccine dose contained 300 ug of mutant IDH1 20-mer peptide, and topical imiquimod was used with it. Turning to this clone: Its antigen is not identified.

The sample here was PBMCs, taken from a glioma patient whose treatment included an IDH1 peptide vaccine. The sequence came from a middle-aged man with glioma. Some clones in this sample may be carry-over from other donors' samples. The chain is built from TRBV10-3 and TRBJ1-5; 7 bases are shared with TRBD1. The CDR3 loop is CAISEQGFSGQPQHF. The CDR3, as DNA: TGTGCCATCAGTGAACAGGGGTTTTCGGGTCAGCCCCAGCATTTT.